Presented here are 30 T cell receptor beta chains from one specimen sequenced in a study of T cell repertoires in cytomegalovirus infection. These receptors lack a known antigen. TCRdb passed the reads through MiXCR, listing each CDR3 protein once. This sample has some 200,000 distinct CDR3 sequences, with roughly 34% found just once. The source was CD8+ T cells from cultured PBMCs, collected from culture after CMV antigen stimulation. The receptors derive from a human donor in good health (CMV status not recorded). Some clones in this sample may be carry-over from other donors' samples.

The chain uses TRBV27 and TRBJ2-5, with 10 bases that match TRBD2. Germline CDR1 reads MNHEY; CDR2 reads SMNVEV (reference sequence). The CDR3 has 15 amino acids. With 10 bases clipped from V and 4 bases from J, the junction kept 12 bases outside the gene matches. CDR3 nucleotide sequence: TGTGCCACCCGGCGGAGCGGGAGGGAGGGAGAGACCCAGTACTTC. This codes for CATRRSGREGETQYF.

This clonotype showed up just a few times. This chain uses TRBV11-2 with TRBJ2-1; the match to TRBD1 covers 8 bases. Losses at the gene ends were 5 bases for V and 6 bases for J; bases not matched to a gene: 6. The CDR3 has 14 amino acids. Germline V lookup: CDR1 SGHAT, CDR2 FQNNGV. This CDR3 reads CASSGEDRVNEQFF. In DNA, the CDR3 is TGTGCCAGCAGCGGGGAGGACAGGGTCAATGAGCAGTTCTTC.

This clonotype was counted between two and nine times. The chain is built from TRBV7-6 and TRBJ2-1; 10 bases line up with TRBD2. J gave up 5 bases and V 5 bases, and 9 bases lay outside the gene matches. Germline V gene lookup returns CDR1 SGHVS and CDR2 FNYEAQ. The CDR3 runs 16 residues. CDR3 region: CASSKSGRVPNNEQFF. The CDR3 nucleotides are TGTGCCAGCAGCAAGAGCGGGAGGGTTCCCAACAATGAGCAGTTCTTC.

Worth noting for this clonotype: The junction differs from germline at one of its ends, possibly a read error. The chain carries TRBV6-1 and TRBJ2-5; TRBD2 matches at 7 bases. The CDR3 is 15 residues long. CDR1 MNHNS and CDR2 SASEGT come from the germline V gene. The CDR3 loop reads CASNEPSGNQDTQYF. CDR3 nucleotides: TGTGCCAGCAATGAGCCTAGCGGTAACCAAGACACCCAGTACTTC.

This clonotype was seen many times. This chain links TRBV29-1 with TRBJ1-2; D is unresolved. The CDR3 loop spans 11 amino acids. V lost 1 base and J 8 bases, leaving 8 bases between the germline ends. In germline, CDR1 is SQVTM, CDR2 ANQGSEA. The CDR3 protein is CSVEGQSGYTF. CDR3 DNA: TGCAGCGTTGAAGGGCAGTCAGGCTACACCTTC.

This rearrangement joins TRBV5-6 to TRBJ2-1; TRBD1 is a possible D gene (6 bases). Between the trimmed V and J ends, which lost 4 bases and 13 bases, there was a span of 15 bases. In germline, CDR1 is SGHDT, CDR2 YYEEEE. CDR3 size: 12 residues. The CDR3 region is CASSPGTRNQFF. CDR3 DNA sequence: TGTGCCAGCAGCCCGGGGACAAGGAACCAGTTCTTC.

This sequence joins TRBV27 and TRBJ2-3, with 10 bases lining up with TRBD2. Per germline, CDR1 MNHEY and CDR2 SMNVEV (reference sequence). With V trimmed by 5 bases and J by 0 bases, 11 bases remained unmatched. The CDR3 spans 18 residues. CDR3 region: CASSGGLAGDLSTDTQYF. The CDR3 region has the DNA TGTGCCAGCAGTGGGGGGCTAGCGGGAGACTTAAGCACAGATACGCAGTATTTT.

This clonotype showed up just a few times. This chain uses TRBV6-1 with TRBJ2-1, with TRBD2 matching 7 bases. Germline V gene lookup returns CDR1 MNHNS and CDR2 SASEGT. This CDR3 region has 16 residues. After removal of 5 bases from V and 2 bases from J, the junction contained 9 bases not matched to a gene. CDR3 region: CASSKRDFRTYNEQFF. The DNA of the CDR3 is TGTGCCAGCAGTAAGCGGGACTTTCGAACCTACAATGAGCAGTTCTTC.

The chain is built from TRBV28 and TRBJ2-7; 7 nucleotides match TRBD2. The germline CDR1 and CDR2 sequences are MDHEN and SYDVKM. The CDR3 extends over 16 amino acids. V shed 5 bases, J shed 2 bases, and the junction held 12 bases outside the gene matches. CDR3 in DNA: TGTGCCAGCAGTCTTACGCCCGGGACTATAACCTACGAGCAGTACTTC. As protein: CASSLTPGTITYEQYF.

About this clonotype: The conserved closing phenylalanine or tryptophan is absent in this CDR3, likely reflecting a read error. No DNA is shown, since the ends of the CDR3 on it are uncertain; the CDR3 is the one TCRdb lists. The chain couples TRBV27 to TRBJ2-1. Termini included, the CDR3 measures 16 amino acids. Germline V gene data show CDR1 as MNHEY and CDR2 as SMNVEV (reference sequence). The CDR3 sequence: CASSLSRQLVYNDPFL.

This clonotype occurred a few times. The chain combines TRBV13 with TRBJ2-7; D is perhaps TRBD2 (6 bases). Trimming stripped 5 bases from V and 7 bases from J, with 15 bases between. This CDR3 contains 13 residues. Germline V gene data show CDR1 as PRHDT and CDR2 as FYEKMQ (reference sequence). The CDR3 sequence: CASSPGLLQEQYF. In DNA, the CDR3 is TGTGCCAGCAGCCCGGGACTTCTACAGGAGCAGTACTTC.

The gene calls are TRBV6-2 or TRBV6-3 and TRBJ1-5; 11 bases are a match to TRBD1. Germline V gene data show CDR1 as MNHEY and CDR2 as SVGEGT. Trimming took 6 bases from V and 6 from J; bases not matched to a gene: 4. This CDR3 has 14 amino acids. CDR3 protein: CASSHGTGGQPQHF. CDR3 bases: TGTGCCAGCAGCCACGGGACAGGGGGTCAGCCCCAGCATTTT.

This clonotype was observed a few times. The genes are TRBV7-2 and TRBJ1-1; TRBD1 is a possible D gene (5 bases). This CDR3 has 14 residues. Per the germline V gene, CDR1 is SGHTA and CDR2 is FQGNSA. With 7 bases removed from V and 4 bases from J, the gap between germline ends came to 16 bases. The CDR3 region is CASTSSRGSTEAFF. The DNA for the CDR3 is TGTGCCAGCACTTCTTCCCGGGGGAGCACTGAAGCTTTCTTT.

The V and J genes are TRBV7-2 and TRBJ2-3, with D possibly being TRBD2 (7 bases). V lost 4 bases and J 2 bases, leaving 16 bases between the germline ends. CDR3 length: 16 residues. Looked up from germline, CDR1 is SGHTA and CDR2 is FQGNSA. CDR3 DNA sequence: TGTGCCAGCAGCTCGCGCGTGCGGGGGCCCACAGATACGCAGTATTTT. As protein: CASSSRVRGPTDTQYF.

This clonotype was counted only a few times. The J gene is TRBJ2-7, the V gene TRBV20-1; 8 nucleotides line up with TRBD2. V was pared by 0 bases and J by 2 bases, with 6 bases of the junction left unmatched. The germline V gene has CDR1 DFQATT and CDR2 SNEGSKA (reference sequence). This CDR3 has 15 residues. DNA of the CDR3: TGCAGTGCTAGAGATCCAGCGGGGGAGACCTACGAGCAGTACTTC. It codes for CSARDPAGETYEQYF.

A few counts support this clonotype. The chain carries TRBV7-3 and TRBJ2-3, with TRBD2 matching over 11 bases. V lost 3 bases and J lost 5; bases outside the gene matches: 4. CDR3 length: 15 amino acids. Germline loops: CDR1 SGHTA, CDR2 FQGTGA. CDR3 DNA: TGTGCCAGCAGCTTTAGCGGGGGGGCCTTAGATACGCAGTATTTT. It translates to CASSFSGGALDTQYF.

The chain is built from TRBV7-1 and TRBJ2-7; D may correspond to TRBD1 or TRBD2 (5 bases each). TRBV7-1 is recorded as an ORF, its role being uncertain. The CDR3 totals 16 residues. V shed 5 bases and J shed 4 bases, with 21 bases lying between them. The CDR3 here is CASSGGRHEGHYEQYF. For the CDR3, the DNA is TGTGCCAGCAGCGGTGGACGGCATGAGGGGCATTACGAGCAGTACTTC.

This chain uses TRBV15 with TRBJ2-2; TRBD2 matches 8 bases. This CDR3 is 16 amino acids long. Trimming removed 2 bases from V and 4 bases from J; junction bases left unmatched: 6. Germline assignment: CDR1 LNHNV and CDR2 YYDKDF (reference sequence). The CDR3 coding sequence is TGTGCCACCAGCAGAACTAGCGGAACAAGCACCGGGGAGCTGTTTTTT. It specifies CATSRTSGTSTGELFF.

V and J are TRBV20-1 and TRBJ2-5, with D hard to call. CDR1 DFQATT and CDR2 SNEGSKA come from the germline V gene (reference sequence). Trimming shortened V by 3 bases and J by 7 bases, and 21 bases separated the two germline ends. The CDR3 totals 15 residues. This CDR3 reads CSASLIGPPGWTQYF. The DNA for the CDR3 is TGCAGTGCTAGCCTCATCGGGCCCCCAGGATGGACCCAGTACTTC.

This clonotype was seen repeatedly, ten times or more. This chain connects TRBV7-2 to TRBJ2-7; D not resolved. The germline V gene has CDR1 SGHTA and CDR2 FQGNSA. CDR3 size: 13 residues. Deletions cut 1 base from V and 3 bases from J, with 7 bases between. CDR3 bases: TGTGCCAGCAGCTTAGAGACTCTCTACGAGCAGTACTTC. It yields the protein CASSLETLYEQYF.

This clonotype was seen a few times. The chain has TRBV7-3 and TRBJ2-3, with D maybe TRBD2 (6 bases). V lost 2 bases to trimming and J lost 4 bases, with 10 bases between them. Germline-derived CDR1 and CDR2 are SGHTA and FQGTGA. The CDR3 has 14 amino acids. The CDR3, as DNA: TGTGCCAGCAGCTTAGGCGGGAACGCAGATACGCAGTATTTT. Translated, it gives CASSLGGNADTQYF.

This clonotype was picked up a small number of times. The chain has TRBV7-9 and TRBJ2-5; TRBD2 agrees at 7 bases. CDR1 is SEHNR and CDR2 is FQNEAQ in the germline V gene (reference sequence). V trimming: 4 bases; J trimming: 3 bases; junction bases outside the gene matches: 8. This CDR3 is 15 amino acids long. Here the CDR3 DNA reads TGTGCCAGCAGCTCGACTAGCCTGCCCGAAGAGACCCAGTACTTC. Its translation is CASSSTSLPEETQYF.

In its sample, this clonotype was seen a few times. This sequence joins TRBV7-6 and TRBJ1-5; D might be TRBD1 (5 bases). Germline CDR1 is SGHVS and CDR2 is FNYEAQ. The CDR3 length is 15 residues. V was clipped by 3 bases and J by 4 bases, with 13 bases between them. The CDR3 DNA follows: TGTGCCAGCAGCTTTGGGACCGGCCAAAATCAGCCCCAGCATTTT. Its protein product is CASSFGTGQNQPQHF.

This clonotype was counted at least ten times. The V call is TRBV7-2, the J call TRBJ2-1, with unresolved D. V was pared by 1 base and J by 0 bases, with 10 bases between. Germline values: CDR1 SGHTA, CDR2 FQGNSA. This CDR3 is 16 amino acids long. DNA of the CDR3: TGTGCCAGCAGCTTAGATGTCGGAAGCTCCTACAATGAGCAGTTCTTC. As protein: CASSLDVGSSYNEQFF. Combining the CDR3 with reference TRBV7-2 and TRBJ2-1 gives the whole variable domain GAGVSQSPSNKVTEKGKDVELRCDPISGHTALYWYRQSLGQGLEFLIYFQGNSAPDKSGLPSDRFSAERTGGSVSTLTIQRTQQEDSAVYLCASSLDVGSSYNEQFFGPGTRLTVL.

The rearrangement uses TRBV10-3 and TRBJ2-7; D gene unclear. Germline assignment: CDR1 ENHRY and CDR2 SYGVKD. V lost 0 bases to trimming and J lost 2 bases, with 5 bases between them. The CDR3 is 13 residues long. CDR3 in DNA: TGTGCCATCAGTGAGTCCACCACCTACGAGCAGTACTTC. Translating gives CAISESTTYEQYF.

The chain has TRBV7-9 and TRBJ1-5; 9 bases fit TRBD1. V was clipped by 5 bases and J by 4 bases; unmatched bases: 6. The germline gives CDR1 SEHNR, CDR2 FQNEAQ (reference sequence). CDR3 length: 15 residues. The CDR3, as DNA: TGTGCCAGCAGCCCCGGACAGGGGAGAAATCAGCCCCAGCATTTT. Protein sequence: CASSPGQGRNQPQHF.

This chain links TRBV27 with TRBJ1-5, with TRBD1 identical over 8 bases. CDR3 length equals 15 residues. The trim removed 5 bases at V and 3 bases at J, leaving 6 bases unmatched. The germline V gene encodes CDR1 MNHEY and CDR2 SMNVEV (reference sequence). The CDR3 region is CASSLDRGPNQPQHF. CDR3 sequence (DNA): TGTGCCAGCAGTCTCGACAGGGGCCCCAATCAGCCCCAGCATTTT.

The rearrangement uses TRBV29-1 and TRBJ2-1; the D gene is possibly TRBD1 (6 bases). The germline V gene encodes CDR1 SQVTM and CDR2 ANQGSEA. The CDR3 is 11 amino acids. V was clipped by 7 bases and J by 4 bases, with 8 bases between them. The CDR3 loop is CSGDIYNEQFF. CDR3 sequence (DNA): TGCAGCGGGGACATATACAATGAGCAGTTCTTC.

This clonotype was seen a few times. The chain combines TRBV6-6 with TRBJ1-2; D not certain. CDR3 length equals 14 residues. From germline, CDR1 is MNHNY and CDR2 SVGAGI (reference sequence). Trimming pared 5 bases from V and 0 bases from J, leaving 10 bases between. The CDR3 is CASSPYEANYGYTF. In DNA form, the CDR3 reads TGTGCCAGCAGTCCCTACGAAGCTAACTATGGCTACACCTTC.

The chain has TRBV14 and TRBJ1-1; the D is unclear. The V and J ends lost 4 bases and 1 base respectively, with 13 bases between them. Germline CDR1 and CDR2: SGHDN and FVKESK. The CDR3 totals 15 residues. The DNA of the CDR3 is TGTGCCAGCAGCCCTCGGTATCGGGGGAACACTGAAGCTTTCTTT. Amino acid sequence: CASSPRYRGNTEAFF. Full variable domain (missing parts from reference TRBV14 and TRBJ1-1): EAGVTQFPSHSVIEKGQTVTLRCDPISGHDNLYWYRRVMGKEIKFLLHFVKESKQDESGMPNNRFLAERTGGTYSTLKVQPAELEDSGVYFCASSPRYRGNTEAFFGQGTRLTVV.